This T cell receptor (beta chain) was recorded in a study of spatial heterogeneity in lung cancer. V was pared by 1 base and J by 1 base, with 2 bases of the junction left unmatched. CDR1 SGHTA and CDR2 FQGNSA come from the germline V gene. The CDR3 is made up of 15 amino acids. This clonotype was observed many times. Its antigen is currently unknown. One entry per CDR3 protein results from TCRdb running MiXCR on the 5' RACE reads. The table lists more than 60,000 distinct CDR3 sequences, roughly 8% of them singletons. Whole-study results and caveats: Resection blood, more than follow-up blood, showed ubiquitous expanded tumor TCRs.

Time point indicated: sample taken at primary tumor resection. Donation came from some 72 patients with untreated early-stage non-small cell lung cancer. Whole RNA, isolated from tumor, nontumor lung or frozen PBMC, was sequenced without prior sorting. The chain combines TRBV7-2 with TRBJ2-3, with 7 positions matching TRBD1. Material: PBMCs, obtained at surgery. This TCR derives from a male donor with early-stage non-small cell lung cancer. The CDR3 coding sequence is TGTGCCAGCAGCTTAGGTGGGACAGGCACAGATACGCAGTATTTT. Translation gives CASSLGGTGTDTQYF.